This record covers a single T cell receptor beta chain. This CDR3 contains 16 residues. The V gene's germline CDR1 is SGHRS and CDR2 YFSETQ. V lost 1 base and J lost 0, with 11 bases in between. The sample belongs to a study of OX40 agonist ivuxolimab in advanced cancers. Generated by immunoSEQ multiplex PCR, the TCRdb table keeps only in-frame clones and is missing some. The data hold fewer than 85,000 clones, with over 80% observed a single time. The chain joins TRBV5-1 to TRBJ1-5; D call uncertain. The TCR comes from an adult with an advanced solid tumor such as melanoma, head and neck, liver or kidney cancer. Sequenced material: CD4+ or CD8+ T cells sorted from blood, taken in a trial of the OX40 agonist ivuxolimab. The CDR3 is CASSLFPDGSNQPQHF. In nucleotides, the CDR3 is TGCGCCAGCAGCTTGTTCCCGGACGGTAGCAATCAGCCCCAGCATTTT.